Listed below are T cell receptor beta chains from one sample, sequenced in a study of cytomegalovirus exposure and HLA in healthy donors. Data came from immunoSEQ multiplex PCR; TCRdb stores just in-frame clones and leaves some out. This table has tens of thousands of clones, 90% to 96% appearing once. Input material: PBMCs. The source of these receptors is a woman between 18 and 29 years old in good health and CMV-seronegative. Both conserved end residues are trimmed from each CDR3. A D gene is named only where the DNA matches it firmly.

D gene | J gene | V gene | CDR3 protein
TRBD1 | TRBJ1-4 | TRBV15 | ATSTRQGSGEKLF
. | TRBJ2-3 | TRBV5-1 | ASSPGGRDTQY
TRBD1 | TRBJ1-3 | TRBV27 | ASGSTGARNTIY
TRBD1 | TRBJ2-5 | TRBV13 | ASSLERGPLNPKTQY
. | TRBJ2-5 | TRBV5-1 | ASSLGGWGPHQETQY
. | TRBJ2-2 | TRBV10-3 | AISESPAGELF
TRBD1 | TRBJ2-7 | TRBV6-5 | ASSYYRGPYEQY
. | TRBJ2-5 | TRBV10-1 | ATVGGPRQETQY
. | TRBJ1-1 | TRBV14 | ASSQERLMTEAF
TRBD1 | TRBJ2-2 | TRBV5-4 | ASSLPGGTGELF